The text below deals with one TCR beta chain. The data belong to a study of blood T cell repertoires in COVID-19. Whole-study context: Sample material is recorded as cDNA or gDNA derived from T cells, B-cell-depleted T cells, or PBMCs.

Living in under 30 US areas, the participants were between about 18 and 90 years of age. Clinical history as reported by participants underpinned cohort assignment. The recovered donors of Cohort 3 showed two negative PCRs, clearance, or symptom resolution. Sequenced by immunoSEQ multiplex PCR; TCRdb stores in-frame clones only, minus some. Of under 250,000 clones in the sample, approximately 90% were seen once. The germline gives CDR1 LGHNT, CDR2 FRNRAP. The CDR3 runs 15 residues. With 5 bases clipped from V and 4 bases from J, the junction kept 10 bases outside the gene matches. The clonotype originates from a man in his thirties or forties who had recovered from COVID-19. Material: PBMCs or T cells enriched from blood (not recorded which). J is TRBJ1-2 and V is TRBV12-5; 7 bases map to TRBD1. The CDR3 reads CASGTGQVKGYGYTF. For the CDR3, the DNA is TGTGCTAGTGGTACAGGACAGGTCAAGGGCTATGGCTACACCTTC.